The 4 T cell receptor beta chains given below trace back to one sample, sequenced in a study of long-term antiretroviral therapy in people with HIV. The assay, immunoSEQ v3.0, was run at survey level. The repertoire was sequenced with immunoSEQ multiplex PCR; TCRdb's copy has only in-frame clones and lacks some. The table lists tens of thousands of clones, about 80% of them singletons. Sequences were derived from unsorted PBMCs, sampled 0.3 years after starting antiretroviral therapy. These receptors were taken from a man in his forties with HIV.

The chain uses TRBV19 and TRBJ2-1; possibly TRBD2 for D (6 bases). The V gene's germline CDR1 is LNHDA and CDR2 SQIVND (reference sequence). Trimming took 4 bases from V and 4 from J, leaving 8 bases between them. The CDR3 has 13 amino acids. The CDR3 DNA sequence: TGTGCCAGTAGTAATAGCGGTTACAATGAGCAGTTCTTC. Protein product: CASSNSGYNEQFF.

The chain combines TRBV5-4 with TRBJ2-3, with a tentative D call TRBD2 (6 bases). Per the germline V gene, CDR1 is SGHNT and CDR2 is YYREEE (reference sequence). There are 15 residues in the CDR3. Trimming removed 4 bases from V and 9 bases from J, with 21 bases in between. In nucleotides, the CDR3 is TGTGCCAGCAGCCCTGGAGGGCAAAGAGGGTACACGCAGTATTTT. Residues: CASSPGGQRGYTQYF.

The chain couples TRBV7-2 to TRBJ1-4; TRBD1 aligns across 7 bases. The germline CDR1 and CDR2 sequences are SGHTA and FQGNSA. The CDR3 length is 14 residues. The trim removed 5 bases at V and 8 bases at J, leaving 8 bases unmatched. The CDR3 loop is CASSQQGFREKLFF. The CDR3 nucleotides are TGTGCCAGCAGCCAACAGGGGTTCCGAGAAAAACTGTTTTTT.

The gene calls are TRBV18 and TRBJ2-7, with D possibly matching TRBD1 (6 bases). CDR3 length: 15 amino acids. Germline V lookup: CDR1 KGHSH, CDR2 LQKENI. V shed 3 bases and J shed 2 bases, with 14 bases lying between them. CDR3 DNA sequence: TGTGCCAGCTCACCTCGGGACAATGGGGCCTACGAGCAGTACTTC. This sequence encodes CASSPRDNGAYEQYF.